This entry concerns a single TCR beta chain. Per the germline V gene, CDR1 is MNHNS and CDR2 is SASEGT. With V trimmed by 7 bases and J by 6 bases, 7 bases remained unmatched. This CDR3 is built from 14 residues. Scientists amplified the TCR beta CDR3 regions from RNA transcripts. Amplification began with first-round RT-PCR using HTBI primers, then second-round multiplex PCR was performed. Each CDR3 protein gets one entry after TCRdb re-called the multiplex PCR reads with MiXCR. The table has under 250,000 distinct CDR3 sequences, about a fifth seen once. This entry comes from a study of Graves' ophthalmopathy and Graves' hyperthyroidism.

Sequenced: peripheral blood. The clonotype was recovered from a woman aged 50 to 65 with Graves' ophthalmopathy. This rearrangement joins TRBV6-1 to TRBJ1-1; 11 positions agree with TRBD1. The CDR3 DNA is TGTGCCAGCAAGAAGGACAGGGGGCTATCTGAAGCTTTCTTT. Protein sequence: CASKKDRGLSEAFF.